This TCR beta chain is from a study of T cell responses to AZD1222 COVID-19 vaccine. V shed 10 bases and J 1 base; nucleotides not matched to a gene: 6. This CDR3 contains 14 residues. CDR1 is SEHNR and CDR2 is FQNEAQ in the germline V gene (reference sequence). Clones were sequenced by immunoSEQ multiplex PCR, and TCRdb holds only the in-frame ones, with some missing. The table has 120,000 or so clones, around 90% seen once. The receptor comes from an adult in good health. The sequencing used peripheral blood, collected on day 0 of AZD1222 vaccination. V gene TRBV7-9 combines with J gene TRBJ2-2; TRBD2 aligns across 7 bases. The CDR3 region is CAISAGRNTGELFF. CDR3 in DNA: TGTGCCATTTCAGCGGGGAGGAACACCGGGGAGCTGTTTTTT.